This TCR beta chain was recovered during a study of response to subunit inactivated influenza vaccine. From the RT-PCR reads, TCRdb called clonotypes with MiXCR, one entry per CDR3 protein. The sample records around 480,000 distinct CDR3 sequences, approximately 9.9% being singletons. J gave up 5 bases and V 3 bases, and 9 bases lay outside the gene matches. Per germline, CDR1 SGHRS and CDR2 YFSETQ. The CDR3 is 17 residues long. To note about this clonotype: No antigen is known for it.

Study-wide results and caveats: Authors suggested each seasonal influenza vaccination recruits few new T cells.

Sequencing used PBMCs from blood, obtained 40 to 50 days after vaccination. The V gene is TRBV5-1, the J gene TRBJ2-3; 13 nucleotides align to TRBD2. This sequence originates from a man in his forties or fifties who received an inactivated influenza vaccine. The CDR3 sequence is CASSSDTSGRARDTQYF. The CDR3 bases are TGCGCCAGCAGCTCGGATACTAGCGGGAGGGCCAGAGATACGCAGTATTTT.